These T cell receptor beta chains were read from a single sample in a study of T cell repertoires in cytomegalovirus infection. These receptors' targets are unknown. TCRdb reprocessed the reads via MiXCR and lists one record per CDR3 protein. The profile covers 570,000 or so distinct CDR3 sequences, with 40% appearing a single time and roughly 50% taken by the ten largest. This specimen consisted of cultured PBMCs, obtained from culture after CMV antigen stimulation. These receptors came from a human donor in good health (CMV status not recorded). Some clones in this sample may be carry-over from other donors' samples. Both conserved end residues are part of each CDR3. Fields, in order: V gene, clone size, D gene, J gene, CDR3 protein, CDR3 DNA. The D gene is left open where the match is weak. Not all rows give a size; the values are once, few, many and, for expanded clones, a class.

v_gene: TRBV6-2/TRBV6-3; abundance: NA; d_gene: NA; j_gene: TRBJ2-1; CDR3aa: CASSYGAGVGNEQFF; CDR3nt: TGTGCCAGCAGTTACGGTGCGGGTGTGGGGAATGAGCAGTTCTTC
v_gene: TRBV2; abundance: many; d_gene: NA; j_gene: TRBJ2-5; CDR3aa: CASSEYETQYF; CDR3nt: TGTGCCAGCAGTGAATACGAGACCCAGTACTTC
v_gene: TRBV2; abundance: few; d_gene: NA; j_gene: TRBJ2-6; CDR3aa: CASSDGGANVLTF; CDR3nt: TGTGCCAGCTCTGATGGAGGGGCCAACGTCCTGACTTTC
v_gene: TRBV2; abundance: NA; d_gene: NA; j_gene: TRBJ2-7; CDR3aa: CASSERTYSSYEQYF; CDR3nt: TGTGCCAGCAGTGAAAGGACGTACAGCTCCTACGAGCAGTACTTC
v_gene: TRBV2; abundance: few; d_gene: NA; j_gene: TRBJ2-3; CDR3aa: CASIESGKGDTQYF; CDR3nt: TGTGCCAGCATAGAGTCGGGGAAAGGGGATACGCAGTATTTT
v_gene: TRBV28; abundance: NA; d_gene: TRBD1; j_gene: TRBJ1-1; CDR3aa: CASSLLLTGKAFF; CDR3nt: TGTGCCAGCAGTTTATTATTGACAGGGAAGGCTTTCTTT
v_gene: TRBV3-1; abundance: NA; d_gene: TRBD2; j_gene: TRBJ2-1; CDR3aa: CASSPPRTKRLAGDNEQFF; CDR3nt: TGTGCCAGCAGCCCACCTAGGACAAAAAGACTAGCGGGAGACAATGAGCAGTTCTTC
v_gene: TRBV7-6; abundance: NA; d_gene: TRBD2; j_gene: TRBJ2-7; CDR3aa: CASSPRSGRTSGEQYF; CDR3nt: TGTGCCAGCAGCCCCCGTAGCGGGAGGACGTCCGGAGAGCAGTACTTC
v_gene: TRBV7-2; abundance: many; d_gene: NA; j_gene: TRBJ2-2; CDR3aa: CASSLFRATGELFF; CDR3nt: TGTGCCAGCAGCTTGTTTAGGGCCACCGGGGAGCTGTTTTTT
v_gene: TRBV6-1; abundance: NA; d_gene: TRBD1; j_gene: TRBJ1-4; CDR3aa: CASSDLTGPNEKLFF; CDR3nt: TGTGCCAGCAGCGACTTGACAGGGCCTAATGAAAAACTGTTTTTT
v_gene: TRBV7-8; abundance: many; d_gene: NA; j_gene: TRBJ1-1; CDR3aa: CASSLMISRGTEAFF; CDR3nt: TGTGCCAGCAGCTTAATGATCTCCCGGGGCACTGAAGCTTTCTTT
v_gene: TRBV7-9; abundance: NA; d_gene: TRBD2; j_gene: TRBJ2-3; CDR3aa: CASSLGRRGARLVGDTQDF; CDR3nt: TGTGCCAGCAGCCTGGGGCGGCGGGGGGCTCGTCTAGTTGGGGATACGCAGGATTTT
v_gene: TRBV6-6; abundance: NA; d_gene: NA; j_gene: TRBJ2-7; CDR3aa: CASREAGEYF; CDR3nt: TGTGCCAGCCGGGAGGCAGGGGAGTACTTC
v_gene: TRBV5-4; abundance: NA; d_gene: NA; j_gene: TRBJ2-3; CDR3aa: CASSPTGGLADTQYF; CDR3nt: TGTGCCAGCTCCCCCACTGGCGGGTTGGCAGATACGCAGTATTTT
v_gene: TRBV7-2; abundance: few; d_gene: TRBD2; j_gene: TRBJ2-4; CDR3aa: CASSLAGSGRNIQYF; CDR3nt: TGTGCCAGCAGCTTAGCGGGTAGCGGGCGAAACATTCAGTACTTC
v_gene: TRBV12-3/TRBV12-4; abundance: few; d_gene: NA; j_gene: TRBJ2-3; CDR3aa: CASSPPQAFEDTQYF; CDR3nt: TGTGCCAGCAGTCCTCCCCAAGCTTTTGAAGATACGCAGTATTTT
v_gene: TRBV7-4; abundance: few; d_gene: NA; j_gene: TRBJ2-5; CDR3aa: CASSLRPIVRETQYF; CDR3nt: TGTGCCAGCAGCCTCCGCCCCATAGTGAGGGAGACCCAGTACTTC
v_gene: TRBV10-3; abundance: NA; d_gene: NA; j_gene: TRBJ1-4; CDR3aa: CAISESGTRGEKLFF; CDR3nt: TGTGCCATCAGTGAGTCAGGAACACGGGGTGAAAAACTGTTTTTT
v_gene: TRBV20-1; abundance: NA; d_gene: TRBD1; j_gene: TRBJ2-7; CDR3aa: CSAATGPYEQYF; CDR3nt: TGCAGTGCTGCGACAGGGCCCTACGAGCAGTACTTC
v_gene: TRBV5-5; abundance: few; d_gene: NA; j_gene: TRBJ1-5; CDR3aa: CASSLAGEQPQHF; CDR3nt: TGTGCCAGCAGCTTGGCAGGGGAACAGCCCCAGCATTTT
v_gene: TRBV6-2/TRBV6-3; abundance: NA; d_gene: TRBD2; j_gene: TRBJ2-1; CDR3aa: CASSVAGSYNEQFF; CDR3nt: TGTGCCAGCAGTGTAGCGGGAAGCTACAATGAGCAGTTCTTC
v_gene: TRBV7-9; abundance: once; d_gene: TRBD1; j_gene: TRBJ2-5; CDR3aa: CASSDRDRGRETQYF; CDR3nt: TGTGCCAGCTCAGACCGGGACAGGGGGCGTGAGACCCAGTACTTC
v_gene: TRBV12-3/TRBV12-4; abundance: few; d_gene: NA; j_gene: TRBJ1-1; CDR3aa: CASSFHREEAEAFF; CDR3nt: TGTGCCAGCAGTTTCCACAGGGAGGAGGCTGAAGCTTTCTTT
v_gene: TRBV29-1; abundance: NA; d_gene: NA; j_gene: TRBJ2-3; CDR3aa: CSVDDGGPRYF; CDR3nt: TGCAGCGTTGACGACGGGGGGCCTCGGTATTTT
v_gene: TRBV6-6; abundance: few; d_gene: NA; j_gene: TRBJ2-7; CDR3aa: CASSRGQPYEQYF; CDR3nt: TGTGCCAGCAGTCGCGGACAACCCTACGAGCAGTACTTC
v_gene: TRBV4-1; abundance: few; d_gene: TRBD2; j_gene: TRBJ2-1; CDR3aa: CASSRRLAEYNEQFF; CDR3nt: TGCGCCAGCAGCCGAAGACTAGCGGAATACAATGAGCAGTTCTTC
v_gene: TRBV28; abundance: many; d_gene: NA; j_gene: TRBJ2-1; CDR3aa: CASRGVMSEAVGEQFF; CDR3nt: TGTGCCAGCAGGGGAGTGATGTCGGAGGCCGTAGGTGAGCAGTTCTTC
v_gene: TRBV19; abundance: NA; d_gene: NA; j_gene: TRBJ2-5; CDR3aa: CASTTGGGDETQYF; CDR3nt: TGTGCCAGTACCACCGGGGGAGGCGATGAGACCCAGTACTTC
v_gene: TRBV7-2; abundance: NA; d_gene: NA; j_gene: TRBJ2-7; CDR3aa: CASSLGGGREQYF; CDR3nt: TGTGCCAGCAGCTTGGGGGGGGGGCGCGAGCAGTACTTC
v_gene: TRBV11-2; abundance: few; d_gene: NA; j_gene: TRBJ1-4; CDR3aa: CASSYLTGINEKLFF; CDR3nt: TGTGCCAGCAGCTACCTTACAGGGATAAATGAAAAACTGTTTTTT
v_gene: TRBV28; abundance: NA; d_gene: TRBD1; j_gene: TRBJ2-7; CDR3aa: CASSLLELGQGDEQYF; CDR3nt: TGTGCCAGCAGTTTATTGGAGTTGGGACAGGGGGACGAGCAGTACTTC
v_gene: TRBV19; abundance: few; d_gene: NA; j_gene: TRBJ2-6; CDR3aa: CASSGRDGSAGANVLTF; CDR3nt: TGTGCCAGTAGTGGCCGGGACGGAAGTGCTGGGGCCAACGTCCTGACTTTC
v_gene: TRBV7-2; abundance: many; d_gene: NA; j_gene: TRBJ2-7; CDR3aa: CASSLLVYYEQYF; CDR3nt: TGTGCCAGCAGCTTATTGGTGTACTACGAGCAGTACTTC
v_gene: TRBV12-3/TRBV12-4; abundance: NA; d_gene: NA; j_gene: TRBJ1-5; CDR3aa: CASGKDSNQPQHF; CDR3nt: TGTGCCAGCGGTAAGGATAGCAATCAGCCCCAGCATTTT
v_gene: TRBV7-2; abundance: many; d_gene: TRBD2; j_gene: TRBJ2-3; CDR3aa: CASSPSGGAWDTQYF; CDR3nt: TGTGCCAGCAGCCCGAGCGGGGGGGCCTGGGATACGCAGTATTTT
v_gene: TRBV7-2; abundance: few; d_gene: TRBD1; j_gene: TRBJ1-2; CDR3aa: CASSFGTGPVGWGYTF; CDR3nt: TGTGCCAGCAGCTTCGGGACAGGGCCCGTTGGTTGGGGCTACACCTTC
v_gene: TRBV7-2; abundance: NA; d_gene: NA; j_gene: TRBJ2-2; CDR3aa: CASSFSAGNTEELFF; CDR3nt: TGTGCCAGCAGCTTCAGCGCGGGGAACACCGAGGAGCTGTTTTTT
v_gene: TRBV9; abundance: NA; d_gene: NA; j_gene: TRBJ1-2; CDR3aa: CASSHQGIVNYGYTF; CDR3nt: TGTGCCAGCAGCCATCAGGGGATAGTGAACTATGGCTACACCTTC
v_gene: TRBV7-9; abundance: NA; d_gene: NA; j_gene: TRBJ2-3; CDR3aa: CASSLGWGTSTDTQYF; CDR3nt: TGTGCCAGCAGCCTAGGCTGGGGGACTAGCACAGATACGCAGTATTTT
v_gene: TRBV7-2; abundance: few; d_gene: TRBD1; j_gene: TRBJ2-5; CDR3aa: CASSLVGTGTKETQYF; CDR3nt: TGTGCCAGCAGCTTAGTGGGGACAGGGACCAAAGAGACCCAGTACTTC
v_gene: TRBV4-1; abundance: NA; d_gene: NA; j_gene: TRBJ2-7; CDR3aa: CASSTQFKLATYEQYF; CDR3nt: TGCGCCAGCAGCACCCAATTCAAGCTAGCTACCTACGAGCAGTACTTC
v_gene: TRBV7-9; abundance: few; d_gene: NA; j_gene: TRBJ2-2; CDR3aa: CASSPSSVANTGELFF; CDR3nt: TGTGCCAGCAGCCCGAGTTCGGTCGCGAACACCGGGGAGCTGTTTTTT